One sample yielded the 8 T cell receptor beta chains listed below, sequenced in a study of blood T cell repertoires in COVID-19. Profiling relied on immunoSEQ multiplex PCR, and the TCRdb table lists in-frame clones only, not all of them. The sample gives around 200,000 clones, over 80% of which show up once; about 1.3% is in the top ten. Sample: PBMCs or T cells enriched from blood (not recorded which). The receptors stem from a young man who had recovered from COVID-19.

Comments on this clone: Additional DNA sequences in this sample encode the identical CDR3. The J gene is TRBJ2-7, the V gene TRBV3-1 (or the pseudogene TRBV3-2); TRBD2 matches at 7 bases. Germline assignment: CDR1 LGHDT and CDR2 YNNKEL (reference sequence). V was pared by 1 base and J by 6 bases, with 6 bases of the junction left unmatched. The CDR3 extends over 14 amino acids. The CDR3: CASSQGLAGVEQYF. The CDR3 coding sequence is TGTGCCAGCAGCCAAGGACTAGCTGGAGTCGAGCAGTACTTC.

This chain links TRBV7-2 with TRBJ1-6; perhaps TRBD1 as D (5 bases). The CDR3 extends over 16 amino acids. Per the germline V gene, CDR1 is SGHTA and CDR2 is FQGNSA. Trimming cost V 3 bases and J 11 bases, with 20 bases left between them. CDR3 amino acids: CASSLWVEGDKPPLHF. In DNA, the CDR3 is TGTGCCAGCAGCTTGTGGGTCGAAGGGGATAAGCCACCCCTCCACTTT.

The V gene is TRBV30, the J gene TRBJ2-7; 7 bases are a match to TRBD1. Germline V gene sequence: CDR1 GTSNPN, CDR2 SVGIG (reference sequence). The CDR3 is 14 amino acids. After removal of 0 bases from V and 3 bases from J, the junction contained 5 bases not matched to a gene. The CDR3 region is CAWSVGQGVYEQYF. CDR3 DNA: TGTGCCTGGAGTGTTGGTCAGGGGGTCTACGAGCAGTACTTC. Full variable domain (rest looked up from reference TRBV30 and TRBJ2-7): SQTIHQWPATLVQPVGSPLSLECTVEGTSNPNLYWYRQAAGRGLQLLFYSVGIGQISSEVPQNLSASRPQDRQFILSSKKLLLSDSGFYLCAWSVGQGVYEQYFGPGTRLTVT.

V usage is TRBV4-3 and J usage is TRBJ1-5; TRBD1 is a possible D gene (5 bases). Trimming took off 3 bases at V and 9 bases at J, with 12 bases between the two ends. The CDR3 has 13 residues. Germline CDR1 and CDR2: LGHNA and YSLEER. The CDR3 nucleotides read TGCGCCAGCAGCCAGGTTCAGGGATGGCCCCAGCATTTT. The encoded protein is CASSQVQGWPQHF.

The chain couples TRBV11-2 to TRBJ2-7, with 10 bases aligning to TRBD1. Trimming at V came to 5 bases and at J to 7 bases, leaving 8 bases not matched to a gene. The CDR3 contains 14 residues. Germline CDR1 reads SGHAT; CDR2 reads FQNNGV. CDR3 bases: TGTGCCAGCAGCATTAGACAGGGGGCGGGAGAGCAGTACTTC. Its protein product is CASSIRQGAGEQYF.

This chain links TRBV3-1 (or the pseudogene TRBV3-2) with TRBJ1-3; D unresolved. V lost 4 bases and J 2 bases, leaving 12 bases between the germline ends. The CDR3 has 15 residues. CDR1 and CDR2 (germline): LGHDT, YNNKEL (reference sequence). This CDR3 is CASSPHEGTGNTIYF. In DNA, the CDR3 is TGTGCCAGCAGCCCTCATGAGGGAACTGGAAACACCATATATTTT.

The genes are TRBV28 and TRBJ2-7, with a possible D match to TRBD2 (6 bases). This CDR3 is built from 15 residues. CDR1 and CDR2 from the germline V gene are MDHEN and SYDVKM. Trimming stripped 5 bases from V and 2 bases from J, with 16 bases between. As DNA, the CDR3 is TGTGCCAGCAGTCCACCGGGACTTAATCCCTACGAGCAGTACTTC. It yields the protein CASSPPGLNPYEQYF.

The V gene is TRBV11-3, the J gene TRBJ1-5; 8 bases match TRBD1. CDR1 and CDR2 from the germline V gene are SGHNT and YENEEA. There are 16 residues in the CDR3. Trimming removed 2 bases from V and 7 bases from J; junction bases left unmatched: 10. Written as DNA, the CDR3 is TGTGCCAGCAGCTTAACCCTCGACAGGGGTGGACAGCCCCAGCATTTT. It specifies CASSLTLDRGGQPQHF.